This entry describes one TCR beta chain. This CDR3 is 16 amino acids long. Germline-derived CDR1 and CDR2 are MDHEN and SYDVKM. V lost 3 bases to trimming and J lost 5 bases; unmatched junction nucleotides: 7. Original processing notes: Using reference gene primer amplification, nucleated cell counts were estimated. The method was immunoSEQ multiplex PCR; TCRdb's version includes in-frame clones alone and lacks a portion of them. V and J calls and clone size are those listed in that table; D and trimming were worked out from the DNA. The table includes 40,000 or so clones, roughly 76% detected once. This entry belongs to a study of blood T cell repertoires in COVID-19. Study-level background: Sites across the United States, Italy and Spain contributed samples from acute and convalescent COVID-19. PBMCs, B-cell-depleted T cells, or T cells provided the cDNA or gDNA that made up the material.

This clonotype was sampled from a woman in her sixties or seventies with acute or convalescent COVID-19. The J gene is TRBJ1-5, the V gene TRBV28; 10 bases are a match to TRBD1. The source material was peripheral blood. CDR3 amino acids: CASSFVGQGTYQPQHF. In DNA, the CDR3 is TGTGCCAGCAGTTTTGTGGGACAGGGGACTTATCAGCCCCAGCATTTT.